This entry features one T cell receptor beta chain sequence. Antigen specificity is unknown. This entry is derived from a study of T cell responses to AZD1222 COVID-19 vaccine. The CDR3 consists of 12 residues. Germline CDR1 SGHNT, CDR2 YENEEA. V lost 4 bases and J lost 4; bases outside the gene matches: 1. TCRdb's table, derived via immunoSEQ multiplex PCR, lists solely in-frame clones and lacks some. The table records roughly 150,000 clones, about 91% of them present only once. General observations from the study: Regions 160-218 and 743-854 held dominance among vaccine-associated CD4 TCRs, which spanned spike. Spike-specific TCRs gained breadth and depth after people received two AZD1222 doses. Repertoire collection took place solely once the T cell response had peaked.

The V and J genes are TRBV11-3 and TRBJ2-7; 7 positions agree with TRBD1. The sample in question was peripheral blood, obtained on day 0 of MenACWY control vaccination. This TCR was recovered from an adult in good health. The CDR3 DNA is TGTGCCAGCAGCTCGGGACAGTACGAGCAGTACTTC. Translated: CASSSGQYEQYF.